This T cell receptor beta chain was identified in a study of cytomegalovirus exposure and HLA in healthy donors. Findings and caveats of the study: Later examination showed HLA-associated TCR beta chains had greater clonal expansion than equally common others.

This clone was seen more than once but under ten times. Its antigen remains unknown. Germline-derived CDR1 and CDR2 are SQVTM and ANQGSEA. V lost 6 bases to trimming and J lost 7 bases, with 24 bases between them. The CDR3 covers 15 residues. In the PCR, 60 Vbeta and 13 Jbeta primers were used. The protocol was immunoSEQ multiplex PCR, while the TCRdb copy is restricted to in-frame clones and leaves out a portion. The sample has fewer than 200,000 clones; about 78% are singletons. The V and J genes are TRBV29-1 and TRBJ1-2; tentative D call: TRBD1 (5 bases). Material: PBMCs. This sequence originates from a man aged 35-49 years in good health and CMV-seronegative. CDR3 bases: TGCAGCGTGAAATTCCAAGGGGTCCCGGGAGCTGGCTACACCTTC. It is translated as CSVKFQGVPGAGYTF.